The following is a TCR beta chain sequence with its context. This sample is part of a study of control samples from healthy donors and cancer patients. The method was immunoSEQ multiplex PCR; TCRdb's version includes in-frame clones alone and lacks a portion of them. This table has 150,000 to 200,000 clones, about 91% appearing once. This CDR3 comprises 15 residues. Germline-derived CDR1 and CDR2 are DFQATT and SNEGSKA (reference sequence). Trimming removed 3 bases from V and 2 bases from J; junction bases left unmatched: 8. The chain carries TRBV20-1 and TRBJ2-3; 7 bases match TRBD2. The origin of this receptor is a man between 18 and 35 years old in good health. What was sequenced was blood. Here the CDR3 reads CSASPAGEFTDTQYF. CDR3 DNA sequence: TGCAGTGCTAGTCCGGCGGGGGAGTTCACAGATACGCAGTATTTT.